This T cell receptor beta chain was profiled in a study of T cell responses to AZD1222 COVID-19 vaccine. The CDR3 runs 17 residues. In germline, CDR1 is DFQATT, CDR2 SNEGSKA (reference sequence). The J segment lost 3 bases and the V segment lost 3 bases, leaving 13 bases of the junction unmatched. TCRdb's table, derived via immunoSEQ multiplex PCR, lists solely in-frame clones and lacks some. The table lists about 150,000 clones, 90% of them singletons, with 1.8% in the top ten. This clone has just one count. The clonotype was recovered from an adult in good health. The J gene is TRBJ2-7, the V gene TRBV20-1; 11 bases map to TRBD2. This specimen was peripheral blood, taken on day 0 of AZD1222 vaccination. CDR3: CSASGPRGLAGHYEQYF. In DNA form, the CDR3 reads TGCAGTGCTAGTGGCCCCCGTGGACTAGCGGGCCACTACGAGCAGTACTTC.